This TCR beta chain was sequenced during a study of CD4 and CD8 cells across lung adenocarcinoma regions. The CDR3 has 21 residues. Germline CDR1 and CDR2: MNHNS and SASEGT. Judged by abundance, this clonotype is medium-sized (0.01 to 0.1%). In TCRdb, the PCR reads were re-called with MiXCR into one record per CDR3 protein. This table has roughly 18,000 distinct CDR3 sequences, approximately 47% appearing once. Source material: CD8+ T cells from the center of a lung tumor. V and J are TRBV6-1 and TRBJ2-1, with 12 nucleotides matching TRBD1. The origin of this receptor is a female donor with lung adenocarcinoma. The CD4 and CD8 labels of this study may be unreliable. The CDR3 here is CVSTTKGPGQGAHLSYNEQFF. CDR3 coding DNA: TGTGTTAGCACCACGAAGGGACCGGGACAGGGGGCCCATCTCTCCTACAATGAGCAGTTCTTC.